These 15 T cell receptor beta chains came from one sample sequenced in a study of shared clonotypes between healthy human individuals. Repertoires were generated with immunoSEQ multiplex PCR, while TCRdb's copy carries only in-frame clones and drops some. The sample contains over 1.4 million clones, around 95% of which appear only once. Input material: naive CD4+ T cells sorted from blood. The sample's subset: CD45RA+ positively selected. The receptors originated from a man aged 25-45 years in good health.

V is TRBV19 and J is TRBJ2-7; possibly TRBD1 or TRBD2 for D (5 bases each). V dropped 7 bases and J dropped 4 bases, with 17 bases sitting between them. Germline CDR1 is LNHDA and CDR2 is SQIVND (reference sequence). This CDR3 comprises 14 residues. CDR3 nucleotides: TGTGCCAGTACACCCGGGGCCCGCGGGTACGAGCAGTACTTC. This sequence encodes CASTPGARGYEQYF.

V is TRBV6-6 and J is TRBJ1-2; 8 nucleotides match TRBD1. Per germline, CDR1 MNHNY and CDR2 SVGAGI (reference sequence). The CDR3 has 16 residues. The V and J ends lost 6 bases and 4 bases, in that order; junction bases with no gene match: 13. CDR3 sequence (DNA): TGTGCCAGCAGACACACGGGACAGGTTCGGGGCTATGGCTACACCTTC. This codes for CASRHTGQVRGYGYTF.

A remark on this clone: One end of the junction does not line up with germline, which may come from a read error. The chain links TRBV6-5 to TRBJ2-7; no clear D gene. The CDR3 loop spans 15 amino acids. Germline V gene sequence: CDR1 MNHEY, CDR2 SVGAGI. The CDR3 sequence: CASSYSILASNEQYF. The CDR3 DNA reads as TGTGCCAGCAGTTACTCGATCCTCGCCTCCAACGAGCAGTACTTC.

The rearrangement links TRBV6-1 to TRBJ2-5, with D hard to call. The CDR3 length is 13 residues. The germline CDR1 and CDR2 sequences are MNHNS and SASEGT. Trimming left V 3 bases short and J 5 bases short, with 10 bases between. The CDR3 loop reads CASSDPSRETQYF. For the CDR3, the DNA is TGTGCCAGCAGTGACCCTTCTCGGGAGACCCAGTACTTC.

Regarding this clone: The same CDR3 arises from other DNA sequences in this sample as well. The chain links TRBV5-1 to TRBJ2-1; possibly TRBD1 for D (5 bases). Germline CDR1 reads SGHRS; CDR2 reads YFSETQ. With 0 bases removed from V and 2 bases from J, the gap between germline ends came to 9 bases. This CDR3 comprises 15 residues. CDR3 amino acids: CASSLDPGTYNEQFF. In DNA, the CDR3 is TGCGCCAGCAGCTTGGACCCAGGGACCTACAATGAGCAGTTCTTC.

Concerning this clone itself: At the DNA level, this CDR3 is encoded by other sequences in the same sample as well. The chain employs TRBV18 and TRBJ2-2, with D unresolved. The CDR3 consists of 12 residues. Trimming took off 6 bases at V and 2 bases at J, with 4 bases between the two ends. The germline CDR1 and CDR2 sequences are KGHSH and LQKENI. The CDR3 DNA reads TGTGCCAGCTCCCCTAACACCGGGGAGCTGTTTTTT. Translated: CASSPNTGELFF.

This chain links TRBV30 with TRBJ2-7; tentative D call: TRBD2 (5 bases). V gave up 4 bases and J gave up 5 bases, with 9 bases separating them. Germline assignment: CDR1 GTSNPN and CDR2 SVGIG (reference sequence). The CDR3 extends over 11 amino acids. The CDR3: CAWTMRDEQYF. Written as DNA, the CDR3 is TGTGCCTGGACCATGCGGGACGAGCAGTACTTC.

This sequence joins TRBV2 and TRBJ2-1; 8 bases are shared with TRBD2. Germline CDR1 and CDR2: SNHLY and FYNNEI. This CDR3 spans 17 amino acids. V was pared by 7 bases and J by 0 bases, with 11 bases of the junction left unmatched. The CDR3 DNA sequence: TGTGCCAGCAAAAGGCTAGCGGGTCCGAGCTCCTACAATGAGCAGTTCTTC. As protein: CASKRLAGPSSYNEQFF.

Points on this clone: Distinct nucleotide sequences in the sample also encode this CDR3. The gene calls are TRBV19 and TRBJ2-5, with D uncertain. Germline-derived CDR1 and CDR2 are LNHDA and SQIVND (reference sequence). The germline V and J ends were trimmed by 3 bases and 4 bases, with 9 bases remaining between them. The CDR3 has 13 residues. The CDR3 protein is CASSIGGGETQYF. DNA for the CDR3: TGTGCCAGTAGTATCGGTGGCGGAGAGACCCAGTACTTC.

V gene TRBV4-1 combines with J gene TRBJ2-3; D ambiguous. V was cut by 1 base and J by 2 bases, with 7 bases left in between. The germline CDR1 and CDR2 sequences are MGHRA and YSYEKL. The CDR3 covers 14 residues. Here the CDR3 reads CASSQVFLTDTQYF. In nucleotides, the CDR3 is TGCGCCAGCAGCCAAGTATTTCTCACAGATACGCAGTATTTT.

The genes are TRBV27 and TRBJ2-1; TRBD1 matches at 7 bases. Losses at the gene ends were 6 bases for V and 3 bases for J; bases not matched to a gene: 8. CDR1 MNHEY and CDR2 SMNVEV come from the germline V gene (reference sequence). The CDR3 extends over 15 amino acids. The CDR3 here is CASRGGAERYNEQFF. For the CDR3, the DNA is TGTGCCAGCAGAGGGGGCGCGGAACGCTACAATGAGCAGTTCTTC.

The gene calls are TRBV19 and TRBJ2-7; D possibly corresponds to TRBD2 (5 bases). The CDR3 has 14 residues. V was cut by 7 bases and J by 0 bases, with 13 bases left in between. Looked up from germline, CDR1 is LNHDA and CDR2 is SQIVND (reference sequence). This CDR3 is CASKVGVSSYEQYF. As DNA, the CDR3 is TGTGCCAGTAAGGTGGGAGTGAGCTCCTACGAGCAGTACTTC.

The gene calls are TRBV7-2 and TRBJ2-7; D is undetermined. V was clipped by 10 bases and J by 0 bases, with 16 bases between them. There are 14 residues in the CDR3. Germline V gives CDR1 SGHTA, CDR2 FQGNSA. CDR3 sequence (DNA): TGTGCCATCGAGGTGGCAGGATCCTCCTACGAGCAGTACTTC. Amino acids: CAIEVAGSSYEQYF.

The chain uses TRBV2 and TRBJ2-2; D remains unclear. Germline V gene data show CDR1 as SNHLY and CDR2 as FYNNEI. The CDR3 is 11 amino acids. The germline V and J ends were trimmed by 5 bases and 8 bases, with 6 bases remaining between them. The CDR3 DNA reads as TGTGCCAGCAGTTCTAGTGGGGAGCTGTTTTTT. It yields the protein CASSSSGELFF.

The count of this clone is one. The V and J genes are TRBV19 and TRBJ1-2; D uncertain. The CDR3 is 12 residues long. Germline values: CDR1 LNHDA, CDR2 SQIVND (reference sequence). Trimming pared 5 bases from V and 3 bases from J, leaving 7 bases between. For the CDR3, the DNA is TGTGCCAGTAGTCTCCGGGACTATGGCTACACCTTC. Translated, it gives CASSLRDYGYTF.